The 32 T cell receptor beta chains below come from one sample, sequenced in a study of shared clonotypes between healthy human individuals. Sequenced by immunoSEQ multiplex PCR; TCRdb stores in-frame clones only, minus some. Here the sample spans about 2 million clones, 85% to 95% being singletons. The sequencing sample was made of naive CD4+ T cells sorted from blood. Documented subset: CD45RA+ positively selected. The origin of the receptors is a man younger than 35 in good health.

The chain employs TRBV6-5 and TRBJ1-6; no firm D call. Germline CDR1 reads MNHEY; CDR2 reads SVGAGI. Trimming pared 0 bases from V and 14 bases from J, leaving 14 bases between. CDR3 length: 14 amino acids. As DNA, the CDR3 is TGTGCCAGCAGTTACTCGACCGGACCCCAGACCCTCCACTTT. Amino acids: CASSYSTGPQTLHF.

This chain connects TRBV30 to TRBJ1-2, with D perhaps TRBD1 (6 bases). The CDR3 runs 13 residues. Germline values: CDR1 GTSNPN, CDR2 SVGIG (reference sequence). Trimming took off 5 bases at V and 2 bases at J, with 12 bases between the two ends. CDR3 amino acids: CAWGRDTNYGYTF. The CDR3 DNA sequence: TGTGCCTGGGGCAGGGACACCAACTATGGCTACACCTTC.

The chain carries TRBV4-1 and TRBJ2-3, with D tentatively TRBD1 (6 bases). V was trimmed by 0 bases and J by 6 bases, leaving 13 bases between them. The CDR3 runs 15 residues. Germline V gene data show CDR1 as MGHRA and CDR2 as YSYEKL. For the CDR3, the DNA is TGCGCCAGCAGCCAAGAGAGGGGGTTCGGTGATACGCAGTATTTT. Translation gives CASSQERGFGDTQYF.

The chain is built from TRBV4-1 and TRBJ2-7; unclear D gene. The CDR3 has 14 amino acids. Per germline, CDR1 MGHRA and CDR2 YSYEKL. V was shortened by 0 bases and J by 3 bases, with 9 bases between the two germline ends. CDR3 loop: CASSQDLRIYEQYF. The CDR3 nucleotides are TGCGCCAGCAGCCAAGATTTGCGGATCTACGAGCAGTACTTC.

The chain couples TRBV29-1 to TRBJ1-2; D call uncertain. This CDR3 spans 13 amino acids. Germline assignment: CDR1 SQVTM and CDR2 ANQGSEA. Trimming shortened V by 5 bases and J by 0 bases, and 10 bases separated the two germline ends. The CDR3 sequence: CSVRQQTNYGYTF. The CDR3 DNA is TGCAGCGTTCGGCAGCAGACTAACTATGGCTACACCTTC.

The genes are TRBV28 and TRBJ2-7, with D hard to call. The germline V and J ends were trimmed by 7 bases and 0 bases, with 16 bases remaining between them. Germline lookup yields CDR1 MDHEN and CDR2 SYDVKM. CDR3 length: 15 residues. This CDR3 is CASTDLAISSYEQYF. In DNA form, the CDR3 reads TGTGCCAGCACCGATTTAGCTATAAGCTCCTACGAGCAGTACTTC.

The V call is TRBV2, the J call TRBJ2-7; no clear D. V lost 0 bases, J lost 0 bases, and 9 bases lay in between. CDR1 and CDR2 from the germline V gene are SNHLY and FYNNEI. The CDR3 covers 15 residues. CDR3 sequence reads: CASSEAPFPSYEQYF. The CDR3 coding sequence is TGTGCCAGCAGTGAAGCACCCTTTCCCTCCTACGAGCAGTACTTC.

This clone was recorded only once. V usage is TRBV6-5 and J usage is TRBJ1-2; D gene unclear. Trimming removed 6 bases at V and 2 bases at J, with 13 bases between. The length of the CDR3 is 14 residues. Germline CDR1 MNHEY, CDR2 SVGAGI. The CDR3 reads CASSPWGGNYGYTF. The CDR3 nucleotides are TGTGCCAGCAGCCCTTGGGGAGGGAACTATGGCTACACCTTC.

J is TRBJ1-1 and V is TRBV9, with D unclear. V was pared by 0 bases and J by 4 bases, with 13 bases between. CDR1 is SGDLS and CDR2 is YYNGEE in the germline V gene. The CDR3 loop spans 15 amino acids. The CDR3 sequence: CASSVAHVGVTEAFF. CDR3 in DNA: TGTGCCAGCAGCGTAGCCCACGTCGGAGTCACTGAAGCTTTCTTT.

The V call is TRBV28, the J call TRBJ1-5; D gene unclear. This CDR3 contains 14 residues. Germline lookup yields CDR1 MDHEN and CDR2 SYDVKM. V lost 2 bases, J lost 1 base, and 6 bases lay in between. The CDR3 nucleotides are TGTGCCAGCAGTTTAAGCGGAAGCAATCAGCCCCAGCATTTT. This encodes CASSLSGSNQPQHF.

The J gene is TRBJ1-6, the V gene TRBV5-8; no clear D. V lost 4 bases and J 9 bases, leaving 20 bases between the germline ends. Germline assignment: CDR1 SGHTS and CDR2 YDEGEE. CDR3 length: 16 residues. CDR3 DNA sequence: TGTGCCAGCAGCCTAGCCGGGCCCCGTGCAGGTTCACCCCTCCACTTT. Its translation is CASSLAGPRAGSPLHF.

The V gene is TRBV2, the J gene TRBJ1-1; tentatively, D is TRBD1 (5 bases). This CDR3 has 13 residues. Per the germline V gene, CDR1 is SNHLY and CDR2 is FYNNEI. The V and J ends lost 6 bases and 4 bases respectively, with 12 bases between them. CDR3 coding DNA: TGTGCCAGCAGGTGGGGGGAGGGCACTGAAGCTTTCTTT. Amino acid sequence: CASRWGEGTEAFF.

With respect to this clone: The sample has other DNA sequences that encode this CDR3 too. The gene calls are TRBV5-5 and TRBJ1-5; D call uncertain. Per germline, CDR1 SGHKS and CDR2 YYEKEE (reference sequence). With 0 bases removed from V and 0 bases from J, the gap between germline ends came to 4 bases. This CDR3 region has 14 residues. The CDR3 DNA is TGTGCCAGCAGCTTGGGAAATAGCAATCAGCCCCAGCATTTT. Its translation: CASSLGNSNQPQHF.

This chain uses TRBV30 with TRBJ1-6; 7 nucleotides agree with TRBD1. Unmatched junction bases numbered 0, after V lost 4 bases and J lost 3 bases. The CDR3 runs to 13 residues. From germline, CDR1 is GTSNPN and CDR2 SVGIG (reference sequence). As DNA, the CDR3 is TGTGCCTGGACAGGGGGCTATAATTCACCCCTCCACTTT. This codes for CAWTGGYNSPLHF.

The chain recombines TRBV30 with TRBJ1-2; 7 bases line up with TRBD1. The CDR3 consists of 13 residues. Germline V gene sequence: CDR1 GTSNPN, CDR2 SVGIG (reference sequence). V lost 4 bases and J lost 2; bases outside the gene matches: 4. The CDR3 loop is CAWTEGGNYGYTF. The CDR3 DNA sequence: TGTGCCTGGACCGAAGGGGGCAACTATGGCTACACCTTC.

This chain joins TRBV4-1 and TRBJ1-6; D is possibly TRBD1 (6 bases). The CDR3 runs to 13 residues. CDR1 and CDR2 from the germline V gene are MGHRA and YSYEKL. With 2 bases removed from V and 14 bases from J, the gap between germline ends came to 13 bases. CDR3 sequence reads: CASSQPTGNSLHF. The CDR3 nucleotides are TGCGCCAGCAGCCAACCTACAGGGAATTCCCTCCACTTT.

V and J are TRBV18 and TRBJ2-2; D call uncertain. Germline CDR1 reads KGHSH; CDR2 reads LQKENI. The CDR3 is 14 residues long. The germline V and J ends were trimmed by 2 bases and 2 bases, with 6 bases remaining between them. The CDR3 sequence is CASSPRDNTGELFF. CDR3 in DNA: TGTGCCAGCTCACCAAGGGATAACACCGGGGAGCTGTTTTTT. The full variable domain, completed using reference TRBV18 and TRBJ2-2, is NAGVMQNPRHLVRRRGQEARLRCSPMKGHSHVYWYRQLPEEGLKFMVYLQKENIIDESGMPKERFSAEFPKEGPSILRIQQVVRGDSAAYFCASSPRDNTGELFFGEGSRLTVL.

The V call is TRBV28, the J call TRBJ1-4, with no clear D. Looked up from germline, CDR1 is MDHEN and CDR2 is SYDVKM. The CDR3 has 13 amino acids. V was clipped by 7 bases and J by 5 bases, with 11 bases between them. The CDR3 DNA sequence: TGTGCCAGCAAAGGCAGGCCAAATGAAAAACTGTTTTTT. It specifies CASKGRPNEKLFF.

This chain uses TRBV10-3 with TRBJ1-5, with unresolved D. This CDR3 contains 17 residues. Trimming removed 3 bases from V and 2 bases from J, with 17 bases in between. Germline CDR1 reads ENHRY; CDR2 reads SYGVKD. CDR3 region: CAISEAMASLRNQPQHF. The DNA of the CDR3 is TGTGCCATCAGTGAAGCGATGGCATCTCTCCGCAATCAGCCCCAGCATTTT.

The gene calls are TRBV5-1 and TRBJ1-2; D possibly corresponds to TRBD1 (6 bases). V was shortened by 0 bases and J by 6 bases, with 15 bases between the two germline ends. The germline V gene encodes CDR1 SGHRS and CDR2 YFSETQ. The CDR3 extends over 15 amino acids. DNA for the CDR3: TGCGCCAGCAGCTTGGCGCCAGGGGATTTAGATGGCTACACCTTC. This sequence encodes CASSLAPGDLDGYTF.

This chain joins TRBV7-9 and TRBJ2-1; D is unresolved. In germline, CDR1 is SEHNR, CDR2 FQNEAQ (reference sequence). V was shortened by 5 bases and J by 8 bases, with 16 bases between the two germline ends. The CDR3 consists of 14 residues. CDR3 nucleotide sequence: TGTGCCAGCAGCCCCTCGCCCGGTATGTATGAGCAGTTCTTC. Translated: CASSPSPGMYEQFF.

The rearrangement uses TRBV11-2 and TRBJ2-1; D unresolved. V lost 0 bases and J 4 bases, leaving 19 bases between the germline ends. Germline CDR1 and CDR2: SGHAT and FQNNGV. The CDR3 is 18 residues long. The CDR3 nucleotides read TGTGCCAGCAGCTTAGATCAAGGAGTTAAAACTTTTTACAATGAGCAGTTCTTC. Protein: CASSLDQGVKTFYNEQFF.

The V gene is TRBV25-1, the J gene TRBJ1-2; 9 nucleotides line up with TRBD1. V lost 2 bases, J lost 8 bases, and 3 bases stayed unmatched. Germline V gives CDR1 MGHDK, CDR2 SYGVNS. The CDR3 sequence is 13 residues long. The CDR3, as DNA: TGTGCCAGCAGTGAACAGGGGACAGGGGGCTACACCTTC. Residues: CASSEQGTGGYTF.

The chain carries TRBV6-4 and TRBJ2-3, with 7 bases identical to TRBD1. Losses at the gene ends were 6 bases for V and 0 bases for J; bases not matched to a gene: 3. Germline assignment: CDR1 MRHNA and CDR2 SNTAGT. The CDR3 is 14 amino acids. CDR3: CASRQGPSTDTQYF. The CDR3 bases are TGTGCCAGCAGACAGGGGCCTAGCACAGATACGCAGTATTTT.

This clone was seen once. Because the CDR3's place on the DNA is in doubt, the DNA is left out and the CDR3 is given as listed by TCRdb. The CDR3 loop reads CASSLVSTLGLAMREQYF. The chain is built from TRBV7-2 and TRBJ2-7; the table's TRBD2 call for D was not verified on the DNA. The CDR3 contains 18 residues when both ends are counted. Germline values: CDR1 SGHTA, CDR2 FQGNSA.

This sequence joins TRBV6-1 and TRBJ2-5; perhaps TRBD2 as D (6 bases). The CDR3 sequence is 17 residues long. Trimming took off 0 bases at V and 5 bases at J, with 19 bases between the two ends. In germline, CDR1 is MNHNS, CDR2 SASEGT. The CDR3 reads CASSEADRVGGPETQYF. CDR3 coding DNA: TGTGCCAGCAGTGAAGCGGATCGAGTGGGGGGTCCGGAGACCCAGTACTTC.

CDR3 in amino acids: CSGSLKRGPSEQFF. In DNA form, the CDR3 reads TGCAGCGGTTCTCTAAAGAGGGGGCCGAGTGAGCAGTTCTTC. The J gene is TRBJ2-1, the V gene TRBV29-1; 7 bases map to TRBD1. The CDR3 runs to 14 residues. J gave up 9 bases and V 7 bases, and 15 bases lay outside the gene matches. Germline V gene lookup returns CDR1 SQVTM and CDR2 ANQGSEA.

CDR3 sequence (DNA): TGTGCCAGCAGCTTTAATAGCGGGGCTCGGGAGCAGTACTTC. This translates into CASSFNSGAREQYF. The V gene is TRBV11-2, the J gene TRBJ2-7; 8 bases match TRBD2. Germline V gene lookup returns CDR1 SGHAT and CDR2 FQNNGV. Trimming cost V 3 bases and J 7 bases; bases outside gene matches: 8. The CDR3 runs 14 residues. The entire variable domain, with the rest obtained from reference TRBV11-2 and TRBJ2-7, is as follows: EAGVAQSPRYKIIEKRQSVAFWCNPISGHATLYWYQQILGQGPKLLIQFQNNGVVDDSQLPKDRFSAERLKGVDSTLKIQPAKLEDSAVYLCASSFNSGAREQYFGPGTRLTVT.

The chain combines TRBV19 with TRBJ2-2, with unresolved D. The germline CDR1 and CDR2 sequences are LNHDA and SQIVND (reference sequence). The ends were cut back, 10 bases at V and 2 bases at J, with 5 bases in the middle. CDR3 length: 11 amino acids. CDR3 sequence: CATLNTGELFF. The CDR3, as DNA: TGTGCCACACTTAACACCGGGGAGCTGTTTTTT.

Here the CDR3 reads CATSTGPVYEQYF. CDR3 DNA sequence: TGTGCCACCTCAACAGGGCCTGTGTACGAGCAGTACTTC. The chain couples TRBV6-1 to TRBJ2-7, with D possibly matching TRBD1 (6 bases). The CDR3 has 13 amino acids. Germline V lookup: CDR1 MNHNS, CDR2 SASEGT. Trimming took 10 bases from V and 4 from J, leaving 17 bases between them.

This chain joins TRBV5-1 and TRBJ2-7; D perhaps matches TRBD2 (6 bases). The germline V gene has CDR1 SGHRS and CDR2 YFSETQ. V dropped 4 bases and J dropped 2 bases, with 13 bases sitting between them. The CDR3 sequence is 14 residues long. CDR3 region: CASSTGRTTYEQYF. Written as DNA, the CDR3 is TGCGCCAGCAGCACCGGACGGACTACCTACGAGCAGTACTTC.

The chain uses TRBV28 and TRBJ2-7; D possibly corresponds to TRBD1 (6 bases). CDR1 MDHEN and CDR2 SYDVKM come from the germline V gene. Trimming removed 7 bases from V and 4 bases from J, with 17 bases in between. This CDR3 is 14 amino acids long. CDR3 DNA: TGTGCCAGCACCTCCCCGGGCAGGGGATACGAGCAGTACTTC. Its protein product is CASTSPGRGYEQYF. The full variable domain, with the rest looked up from reference TRBV28 and TRBJ2-7, is DVKVTQSSRYLVKRTGEKVFLECVQDMDHENMFWYRQDPGLGLRLIYFSYDVKMKEKGDIPEGYSVSREKKERFSLILESASTNQTSMYLCASTSPGRGYEQYFGPGTRLTVT.